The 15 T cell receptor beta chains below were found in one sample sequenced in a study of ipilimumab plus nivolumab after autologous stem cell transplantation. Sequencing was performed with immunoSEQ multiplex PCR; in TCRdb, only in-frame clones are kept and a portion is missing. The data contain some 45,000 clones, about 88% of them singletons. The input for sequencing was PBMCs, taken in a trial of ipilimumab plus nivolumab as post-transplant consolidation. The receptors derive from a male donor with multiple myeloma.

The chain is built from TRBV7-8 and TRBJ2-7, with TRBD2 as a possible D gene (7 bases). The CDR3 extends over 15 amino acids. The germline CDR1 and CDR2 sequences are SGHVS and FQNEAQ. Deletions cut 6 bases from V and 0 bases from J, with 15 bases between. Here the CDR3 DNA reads TGTGCCAGCAGAAGGGGGGGTAGCAGCTCCTACGAGCAGTACTTC. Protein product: CASRRGGSSSYEQYF.

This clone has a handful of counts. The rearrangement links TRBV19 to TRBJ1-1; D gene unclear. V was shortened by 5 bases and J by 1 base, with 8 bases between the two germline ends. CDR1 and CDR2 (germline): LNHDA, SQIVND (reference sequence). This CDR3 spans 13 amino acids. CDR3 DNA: TGTGCCAGTAGTGATATAGCGAACACTGAAGCTTTCTTT. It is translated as CASSDIANTEAFF.

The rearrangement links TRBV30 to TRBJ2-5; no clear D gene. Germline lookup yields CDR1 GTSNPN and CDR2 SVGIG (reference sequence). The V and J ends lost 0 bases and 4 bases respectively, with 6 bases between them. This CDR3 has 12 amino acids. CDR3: CAWSVMGETQYF. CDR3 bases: TGTGCCTGGAGTGTAATGGGAGAGACCCAGTACTTC. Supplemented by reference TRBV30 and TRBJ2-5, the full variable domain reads SQTIHQWPATLVQPVGSPLSLECTVEGTSNPNLYWYRQAAGRGLQLLFYSVGIGQISSEVPQNLSASRPQDRQFILSSKKLLLSDSGFYLCAWSVMGETQYFGPGTRLLVL.

CDR3 in amino acids: CASSLSWGLGTEAFF. For the CDR3, the DNA is TGTGCCAGCAGTTTATCGTGGGGGCTGGGCACTGAAGCTTTCTTT. The V gene is TRBV27, the J gene TRBJ1-1; D is perhaps TRBD1 (6 bases). The CDR3 contains 15 residues. Looked up from germline, CDR1 is MNHEY and CDR2 is SMNVEV (reference sequence). Trimming left V 0 bases short and J 4 bases short, with 12 bases between.

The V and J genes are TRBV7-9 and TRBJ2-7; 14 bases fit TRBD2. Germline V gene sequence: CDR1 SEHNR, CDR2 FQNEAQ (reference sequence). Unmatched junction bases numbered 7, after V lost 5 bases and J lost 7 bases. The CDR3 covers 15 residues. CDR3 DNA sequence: TGTGCCAGCAGCCCGGGACTAGCGGGAGCTGGTGAGCAGTACTTC. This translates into CASSPGLAGAGEQYF.

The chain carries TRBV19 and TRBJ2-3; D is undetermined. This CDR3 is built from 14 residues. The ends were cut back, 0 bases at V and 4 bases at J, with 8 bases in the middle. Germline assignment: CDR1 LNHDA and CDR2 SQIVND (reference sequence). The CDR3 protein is CASSIDPPPDTQYF. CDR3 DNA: TGTGCCAGTAGTATAGATCCCCCGCCAGATACGCAGTATTTT. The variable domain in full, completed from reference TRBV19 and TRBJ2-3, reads DGGITQSPKYLFRKEGQNVTLSCEQNLNHDAMYWYRQDPGQGLRLIYYSQIVNDFQKGDIAEGYSVSREKKESFPLTVTSAQKNPTAFYLCASSIDPPPDTQYFGPGTRLTVL.

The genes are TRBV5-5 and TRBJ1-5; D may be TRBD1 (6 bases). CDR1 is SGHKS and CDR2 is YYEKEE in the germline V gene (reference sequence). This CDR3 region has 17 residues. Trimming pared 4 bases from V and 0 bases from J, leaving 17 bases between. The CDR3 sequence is CASSGSTGSFSNQPQHF. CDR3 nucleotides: TGTGCCAGCAGCGGATCGACAGGCAGTTTTAGCAATCAGCCCCAGCATTTT.

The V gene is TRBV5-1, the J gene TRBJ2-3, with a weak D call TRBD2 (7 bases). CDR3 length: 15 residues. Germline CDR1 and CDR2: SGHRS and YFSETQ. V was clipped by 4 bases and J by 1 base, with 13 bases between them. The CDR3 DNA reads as TGCGCCAGCAGCCCGGGGAGGGGGGGCACAGATACGCAGTATTTT. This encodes CASSPGRGGTDTQYF.

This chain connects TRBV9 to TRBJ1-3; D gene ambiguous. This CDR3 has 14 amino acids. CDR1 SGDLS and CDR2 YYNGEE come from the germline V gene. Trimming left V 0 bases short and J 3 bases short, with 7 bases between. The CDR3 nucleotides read TGTGCCAGCAGCGTAGAGGGTAGTGGAAACACCATATATTTT. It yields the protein CASSVEGSGNTIYF.

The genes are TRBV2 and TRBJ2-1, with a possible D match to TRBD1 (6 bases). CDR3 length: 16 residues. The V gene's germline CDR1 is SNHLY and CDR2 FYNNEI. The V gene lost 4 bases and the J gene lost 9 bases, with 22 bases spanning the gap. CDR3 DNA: TGTGCCAGCAGTGGGCTACAGGGTTGGGGCCTTAGTGAGCAGTTCTTC. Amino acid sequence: CASSGLQGWGLSEQFF.

The CDR3 protein is CATSRDRDEKLFF. CDR3 DNA sequence: TGTGCCACCAGCAGAGATCGGGATGAAAAACTGTTTTTT. The chain employs TRBV15 and TRBJ1-4; D gene unclear. V dropped 0 bases and J dropped 6 bases, with 5 bases sitting between them. Per the germline V gene, CDR1 is LNHNV and CDR2 is YYDKDF (reference sequence). The CDR3 runs to 13 residues.

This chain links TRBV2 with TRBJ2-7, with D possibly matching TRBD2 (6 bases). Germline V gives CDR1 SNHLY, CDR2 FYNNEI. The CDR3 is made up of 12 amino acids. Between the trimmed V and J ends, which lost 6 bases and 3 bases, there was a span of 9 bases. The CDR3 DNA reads TGTGCCAGCAGCCGGGACTTCTACGAGCAGTACTTC. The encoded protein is CASSRDFYEQYF.

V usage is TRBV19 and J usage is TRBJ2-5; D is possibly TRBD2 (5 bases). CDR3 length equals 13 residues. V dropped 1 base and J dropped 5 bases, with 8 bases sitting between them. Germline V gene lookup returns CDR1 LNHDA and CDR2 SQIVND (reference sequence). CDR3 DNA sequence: TGTGCCAGTAGTATAGCCCCGGGGGAGACCCAGTACTTC. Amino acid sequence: CASSIAPGETQYF.

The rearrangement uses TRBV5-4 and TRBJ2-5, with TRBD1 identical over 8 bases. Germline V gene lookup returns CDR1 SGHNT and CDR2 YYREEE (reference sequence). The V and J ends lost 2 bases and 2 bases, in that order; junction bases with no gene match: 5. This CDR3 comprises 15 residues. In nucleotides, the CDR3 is TGTGCCAGCAGCTTAGGGACAGGAGCTCAAGAGACCCAGTACTTC. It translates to CASSLGTGAQETQYF.

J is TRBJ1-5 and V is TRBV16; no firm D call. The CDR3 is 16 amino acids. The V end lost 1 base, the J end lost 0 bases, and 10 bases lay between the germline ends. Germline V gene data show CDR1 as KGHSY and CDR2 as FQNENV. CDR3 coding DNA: TGTGCCAGCAGCCAATTCCACCCCCATAGCAATCAGCCCCAGCATTTT. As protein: CASSQFHPHSNQPQHF.